These 5 T cell receptor beta chains originate from one sample sequenced in a study of T cells after yellow fever vaccination. TCRdb re-called the 5' RACE reads through MiXCR, storing one row per CDR3 protein. The sample carries roughly 300,000 distinct CDR3 sequences, 6.5% to 8.5% recorded once. The specimen was PBMCs, collected about 49 days after the first yellow fever vaccination. The receptor set was obtained from a man between 18 and 29 years old who received the YFV17D yellow fever vaccine.

The chain uses TRBV5-8 and TRBJ2-1, with D perhaps being TRBD1 or TRBD2 (5 bases each). Trimming removed 7 bases at V and 3 bases at J, with 17 bases between. Germline assignment: CDR1 SGHTS and CDR2 YDEGEE. This CDR3 spans 15 amino acids. The CDR3, as DNA: TGTGCCAGCGACCAGGGACGGAACCTCTACAATGAGCAGTTCTTC. Translated: CASDQGRNLYNEQFF.

A few counts support this clonotype. V gene TRBV5-1 combines with J gene TRBJ2-5; unclear D gene. In germline, CDR1 is SGHRS, CDR2 YFSETQ. The CDR3 has 14 amino acids. The V end lost 0 bases, the J end lost 6 bases, and 12 bases lay between the germline ends. The CDR3 DNA reads as TGCGCCAGCAGCTTGGACGGCAGTCCGAAGACCCAGTACTTC. This sequence encodes CASSLDGSPKTQYF.

This clonotype appeared a few times. V gene TRBV7-2 combines with J gene TRBJ1-2; no clear D gene. V lost 5 bases, J lost 0 bases, and 13 bases lay in between. Germline values: CDR1 SGHTA, CDR2 FQGNSA. The CDR3 covers 15 residues. CDR3 DNA sequence: TGTGCCAGCAGCCCACTCGCGGGGTCTAACTATGGCTACACCTTC. It specifies CASSPLAGSNYGYTF.

The chain carries TRBV28 and TRBJ2-1; D unclear. Trimming left V 7 bases short and J 0 bases short, with 10 bases between. Germline CDR1 reads MDHEN; CDR2 reads SYDVKM. This CDR3 has 14 residues. In nucleotides, the CDR3 is TGTGCCAGCAATTCCTCGGACTCCTACAATGAGCAGTTCTTC. As protein: CASNSSDSYNEQFF.

This clonotype was recorded a few times. The chain joins TRBV5-1 to TRBJ2-3; TRBD1 or TRBD2 may be the D gene (6 bases each). Germline V gene sequence: CDR1 SGHRS, CDR2 YFSETQ. The CDR3 loop spans 14 amino acids. Trimming stripped 5 bases from V and 2 bases from J, with 12 bases between. DNA for the CDR3: TGCGCCAGCAGAGGGGGGTTTAACACAGATACGCAGTATTTT. Translated: CASRGGFNTDTQYF.